This T cell receptor (beta chain) came from a study of cytomegalovirus exposure and HLA in healthy donors. Study-level background: Some 85 million unique TCRs, all from HLA-typed donors, were included in an early release of the data. Points from the study as a whole: Judged likely to be a sequencing artifact was a cluster of highly shared sequence variants.

Remarks on this clone: As yet, its antigen is unknown.

Primers included in the PCR were 60 Vbeta and 13 Jbeta primers. TCRdb's table, derived via immunoSEQ multiplex PCR, lists solely in-frame clones and lacks some. This sample has 95,000 to 150,000 clones, with approximately 80% found just once. V lost 0 bases, J lost 1 base, and 7 bases lay in between. This CDR3 has 14 amino acids. Germline V gives CDR1 SGHRS, CDR2 YFSETQ. V gene TRBV5-1 combines with J gene TRBJ1-2; unclear D gene. The clonotype comes from a woman aged 18-29 years in good health and CMV-seronegative. Sequencing was carried out using PBMCs. The CDR3 here is CASSLDSLNYGYTF. CDR3 DNA sequence: TGCGCCAGCAGCTTGGACAGCCTTAACTATGGCTACACCTTC.